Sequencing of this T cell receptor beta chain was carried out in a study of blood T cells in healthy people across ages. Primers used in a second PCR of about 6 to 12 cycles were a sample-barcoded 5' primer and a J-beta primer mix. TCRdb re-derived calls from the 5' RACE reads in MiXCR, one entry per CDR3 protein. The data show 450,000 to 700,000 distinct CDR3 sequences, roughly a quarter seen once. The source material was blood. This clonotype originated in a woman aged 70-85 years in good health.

The chain's CDR3 is CASSLMGTGFSTDTQYF. The CDR3 nucleotides read TGTGCCAGCAGCTTAATGGGGACGGGGTTTAGCACAGATACGCAGTATTTT. The chain has TRBV7-2 and TRBJ2-3; D is possibly TRBD1 or TRBD2 (5 bases each). V was cut by 2 bases and J by 0 bases, with 15 bases left in between. The germline CDR1 and CDR2 sequences are SGHTA and FQGNSA. The CDR3 sequence is 17 residues long.